A single sample is the source of the 22 T cell receptor beta chains below, sequenced in a study of blood T cell repertoires in COVID-19. Assay used: immunoSEQ multiplex PCR; TCRdb lists only in-frame clones, some missing. The sample records 120,000 to 150,000 clones, over 80% being singletons. Sequenced material: peripheral blood. The source of these receptors is a human donor in a cohort sampled during active COVID-19.

The chain carries TRBV29-1 and TRBJ2-3, with D perhaps matching TRBD2 (6 bases). V lost 6 bases, J lost 0 bases, and 13 bases lay in between. CDR1 is SQVTM and CDR2 is ANQGSEA in the germline V gene. This CDR3 is built from 14 residues. CDR3 nucleotides: TGCAGCGTGCAAGGAAGCGGGAGCACAGATACGCAGTATTTT. Its protein is CSVQGSGSTDTQYF.

The sample holds one count of this clone. The chain couples TRBV5-5 to TRBJ2-2; D not certain. This CDR3 has 15 residues. The V and J ends lost 2 bases and 3 bases respectively, with 11 bases between them. Per germline, CDR1 SGHKS and CDR2 YYEKEE (reference sequence). Written as DNA, the CDR3 is TGTGCCAGCAGCTTTAGTGAGTGGTACACCGGGGAGCTGTTTTTT. Protein: CASSFSEWYTGELFF.

Here the CDR3 DNA reads TGTGCCAGCAGCGCGATGGGACTAGCGGGGTACCAAGAGACCCAGTACTTC. It translates to CASSAMGLAGYQETQYF. The chain recombines TRBV7-2 with TRBJ2-5; 13 bases are a match to TRBD2. Germline-derived CDR1 and CDR2 are SGHTA and FQGNSA. V dropped 5 bases and J dropped 0; count of bases not matched to a gene: 6. The CDR3 is 17 amino acids. The full variable domain, rest sourced from reference TRBV7-2 and TRBJ2-5, is GAGVSQSPSNKVTEKGKDVELRCDPISGHTALYWYRQSLGQGLEFLIYFQGNSAPDKSGLPSDRFSAERTGGSVSTLTIQRTQQEDSAVYLCASSAMGLAGYQETQYFGPGTRLLVL.

V usage is TRBV7-8 and J usage is TRBJ2-2; D is possibly TRBD2 (7 bases). This CDR3 region has 15 residues. Germline V CDR1 and CDR2: SGHVS, FQNEAQ. Trimming took off 0 bases at V and 6 bases at J, with 11 bases between the two ends. The chain's CDR3 is CASSLARGGAGELFF. The CDR3 region has the DNA TGTGCCAGCAGCTTAGCGCGAGGGGGGGCCGGGGAGCTGTTTTTT.

The chain carries TRBV5-1 and TRBJ2-4; 9 bases line up with TRBD1. CDR1 is SGHRS and CDR2 is YFSETQ in the germline V gene. CDR3 length equals 14 residues. Trimming at V came to 4 bases and at J to 6 bases, leaving 5 bases not matched to a gene. The CDR3 region has the DNA TGCGCCAGCAGCCCAGGACAGGGGACAAACATTCAGTACTTC. Its translation is CASSPGQGTNIQYF.

The chain employs TRBV5-8 and TRBJ2-3, with 14 bases identical to TRBD2. J was trimmed by 3 bases and V by 4 bases; bases with no gene match: 4. This CDR3 is 16 amino acids long. Germline-derived CDR1 and CDR2 are SGHTS and YDEGEE. The chain's CDR3 is CASSLGLAGDTDTQYF. The CDR3 DNA reads TGTGCCAGCAGCCTGGGACTAGCGGGAGATACAGATACGCAGTATTTT.

J is TRBJ2-3 and V is TRBV28, with D perhaps TRBD2 (5 bases). The CDR3 contains 15 residues. Germline CDR1 MDHEN, CDR2 SYDVKM. The V gene lost 3 bases and the J gene lost 3 bases, with 13 bases spanning the gap. The CDR3 bases are TGTGCCAGCAGTTTTAGTGGGAGTGGGACAGATACGCAGTATTTT. Translation gives CASSFSGSGTDTQYF.

This clone has only one observation. The rearrangement joins TRBV28 to TRBJ1-2; D gene unclear. V lost 6 bases to trimming and J lost 4 bases, with 9 bases between them. Germline CDR1 reads MDHEN; CDR2 reads SYDVKM. The CDR3 runs 12 residues. In DNA, the CDR3 is TGTGCCAGCAGACCCGCGGGCTATGGCTACACCTTC. Its translation: CASRPAGYGYTF.

This sequence joins TRBV18 and TRBJ2-7; possible D gene TRBD1, 6 bases. Per germline, CDR1 KGHSH and CDR2 LQKENI. Trimming pared 1 base from V and 2 bases from J, leaving 21 bases between. The CDR3 sequence is 18 residues long. The CDR3 DNA is TGTGCCAGCTCACCACTACCCAGGGGTCGAGGAGGAACCTACGAGCAGTACTTC. Its protein is CASSPLPRGRGGTYEQYF.

The chain has TRBV27 and TRBJ1-2; D might be TRBD1 (5 bases). The ends were cut back, 5 bases at V and 0 bases at J, with 19 bases in the middle. The CDR3 has 17 amino acids. Germline V gene lookup returns CDR1 MNHEY and CDR2 SMNVEV (reference sequence). The CDR3 here is CASSPIPGGRANYGYTF. CDR3 nucleotides: TGTGCCAGCAGTCCAATACCGGGGGGTAGAGCTAACTATGGCTACACCTTC.

This chain uses TRBV7-3 with TRBJ2-2; possibly TRBD1 for D (6 bases). This CDR3 spans 14 amino acids. The germline gives CDR1 SGHTA, CDR2 FQGTGA. The V and J ends lost 5 bases and 7 bases respectively, with 14 bases between them. CDR3 DNA sequence: TGTGCCAGCAGCCCGACAGGTTCGGTCGGGGAGCTGTTTTTT. It is translated as CASSPTGSVGELFF.

J is TRBJ2-7 and V is TRBV3-1 (or the pseudogene TRBV3-2); 15 bases match TRBD2. Germline-derived CDR1 and CDR2 are LGHDT and YNNKEL (reference sequence). The CDR3 extends over 16 amino acids. V lost 4 bases, J lost 2 bases, and 3 bases stayed unmatched. CDR3 coding DNA: TGTGCCAGCAGCCTTTGGACTAGCGGGAGGGCCTACGAGCAGTACTTC. Encoded protein: CASSLWTSGRAYEQYF.

V is TRBV14 and J is TRBJ2-1; possibly TRBD2 for D (5 bases). CDR1 is SGHDN and CDR2 is FVKESK in the germline V gene. V was clipped by 3 bases and J by 2 bases, with 5 bases between them. The CDR3 runs to 13 residues. The CDR3 sequence is CASSQGAYNEQFF. The CDR3 nucleotides read TGTGCCAGCAGCCAGGGAGCCTACAATGAGCAGTTCTTC. Drawing the rest from reference TRBV14 and TRBJ2-1, the complete variable domain is EAGVTQFPSHSVIEKGQTVTLRCDPISGHDNLYWYRRVMGKEIKFLLHFVKESKQDESGMPNNRFLAERTGGTYSTLKVQPAELEDSGVYFCASSQGAYNEQFFGPGTRLTVL.

The genes are TRBV7-3 and TRBJ2-6, with D tentatively TRBD2 (5 bases). The CDR3 length is 18 residues. Trimming took off 5 bases at V and 0 bases at J, with 17 bases between the two ends. The germline V gene has CDR1 SGHTA and CDR2 FQGTGA. The chain's CDR3 is CASSPPPLAFSGANVLTF. CDR3 nucleotide sequence: TGTGCCAGCAGCCCCCCCCCGCTAGCTTTCTCTGGGGCCAACGTCCTGACTTTC.

The chain has TRBV5-4 and TRBJ2-5; 7 bases fit TRBD2. The V segment lost 0 bases and the J segment 5 bases; nucleotides outside the gene matches: 4. CDR3 length equals 14 residues. The germline gives CDR1 SGHNT, CDR2 YYREEE (reference sequence). The CDR3 DNA reads as TGTGCCAGCAGCTTGGGACTAGCTGTGGAGACCCAGTACTTC. Translating gives CASSLGLAVETQYF.

This chain joins TRBV11-1 and TRBJ2-3, with 11 bases that match TRBD2. The trim removed 5 bases at V and 2 bases at J, leaving 6 bases unmatched. The germline V gene has CDR1 SGHAT and CDR2 FQDESV (reference sequence). The CDR3 runs 16 residues. The CDR3 protein is CASSDPGLAVTDTQYF. The CDR3 bases are TGTGCCAGCAGCGATCCGGGACTAGCGGTCACAGATACGCAGTATTTT.

The chain has TRBV30 and TRBJ2-5, with 10 bases that match TRBD2. The germline gives CDR1 GTSNPN, CDR2 SVGIG (reference sequence). The length of the CDR3 is 14 residues. The ends lost 3 bases at V and 5 bases at J; junction bases unmatched: 6. The CDR3 sequence: CAWRASGRLETQYF. CDR3 DNA sequence: TGTGCCTGGAGGGCTAGCGGGAGACTGGAGACCCAGTACTTC.

This rearrangement joins TRBV18 to TRBJ1-4, with D tentatively TRBD1 (6 bases). The V end was cut by 3 bases, the J end by 5 bases, with 13 bases between. The V gene's germline CDR1 is KGHSH and CDR2 LQKENI. This CDR3 has 15 residues. This CDR3 reads CASSPDIGQNEKLFF. CDR3 in DNA: TGTGCCAGCTCACCTGACATAGGACAGAATGAAAAACTGTTTTTT.

This sequence joins TRBV10-1 and TRBJ2-7; TRBD2 matches at 16 bases. The CDR3 loop spans 17 amino acids. Germline-derived CDR1 and CDR2 are WNHNN and SYGVQD (reference sequence). V trimming: 7 bases; J trimming: 6 bases; junction bases outside the gene matches: 12. CDR3 region: CASKPLGTSGRAPEQYF. The DNA of the CDR3 is TGCGCCAGCAAACCCCTAGGGACTAGCGGGAGGGCCCCCGAGCAGTACTTC.

This clone was detected only a few times. The chain carries TRBV28 and TRBJ2-5; 10 positions agree with TRBD1. Trimming took 4 bases from V and 4 from J; bases not matched to a gene: 9. The CDR3 is made up of 16 amino acids. Germline CDR1 reads MDHEN; CDR2 reads SYDVKM. The CDR3 sequence is CASSSYGQGVGETQYF. The CDR3 DNA sequence: TGTGCCAGCAGTTCCTACGGACAGGGGGTGGGAGAGACCCAGTACTTC.

J is TRBJ1-1 and V is TRBV2; 8 bases fit TRBD1. This CDR3 is 17 amino acids long. Trimming removed 8 bases from V and 0 bases from J; junction bases left unmatched: 14. Germline CDR1 reads SNHLY; CDR2 reads FYNNEI. The CDR3 sequence: CASFGFGTGKLNTEAFF. CDR3 DNA: TGTGCCAGCTTTGGGTTCGGGACAGGAAAGTTGAACACTGAAGCTTTCTTT.

The chain couples TRBV27 to TRBJ2-3; D gene uncertain. The CDR3 has 15 amino acids. V was pared by 2 bases and J by 3 bases, with 12 bases between. Germline CDR1 MNHEY, CDR2 SMNVEV (reference sequence). CDR3 sequence (DNA): TGTGCCAGCAGTTTAGGCGTTCCTAGAACAGATACGCAGTATTTT. Translation gives CASSLGVPRTDTQYF.